The TCR beta chain under discussion was sequenced for a study of T cell repertoires in cytomegalovirus infection. Across the whole study: HLA-C-restricted CMV epitopes, recently identified, and well-studied HLA-B-restricted ones were used by the study. Matching HLA type and CMV infection were both indicated by public TCR beta signatures.

A single record per CDR3 protein comes from TCRdb applying MiXCR to the reads. The table has a few hundred thousand distinct CDR3 sequences, around 20% seen once. Study-level points and caveats: CMV-specific HLA-C-restricted TCR beta clonotypes dominated the ex vivo response.

Turning to this clonotype: Its matching antigen is unknown.

The TCR originated in a human donor in good health (CMV status not recorded). Some clones in this sample may be carry-over from other donors' samples. Specimen: cultured PBMCs, collected from culture after CMV antigen stimulation.

The CDR3 DNA sequence: TGTGCCAGCAGTTCCGGGACTAGCGGGAGTAGGTACAATGAGCAGTTCTTC. It codes for CASSSGTSGSRYNEQFF. The chain carries TRBV27 and TRBJ2-1, with 14 bases lining up with TRBD2. The CDR3 contains 17 residues. With V trimmed by 4 bases and J by 4 bases, 6 bases remained unmatched. Germline assignment: CDR1 MNHEY and CDR2 SMNVEV (reference sequence).